This T cell receptor (beta chain) was sequenced during a study of blood T cell repertoires in COVID-19. Ages ranged from about 18 to 89 years, with residence in under 25 US areas. Cohorts were assigned according to the clinical history that participants reported. Per the study methods: Amplification of reference gene primers provided the estimated nucleated cell counts. Produced via immunoSEQ multiplex PCR; TCRdb's table is partial and in-frame only. Clonal size and the V and J genes are those of that table, whereas D and trimming came from the DNA. The table has 150,000 to 200,000 clones, around 84% seen once; the top ten hold less than 6%. Trimming removed 0 bases at V and 6 bases at J, with 15 bases between. Germline V gives CDR1 KGHSH, CDR2 LQKENI. The CDR3 extends over 15 amino acids.

Input material: PBMCs or T cells enriched from blood (not recorded which). This TCR derives from a man aged 35-49 years who had recovered from COVID-19. The chain uses TRBV18 and TRBJ2-7; D might be TRBD2 (5 bases). The CDR3 sequence: CASSPPSLTTGEQYF. CDR3 DNA sequence: TGTGCCAGCTCACCACCTTCCTTGACTACGGGCGAGCAGTACTTC.